Included here is one T cell receptor (beta chain) sequence, with context. This specimen comes from a study of blood T cell repertoires in COVID-19. The overall study: From the United States, Italy and Spain came samples of acute and convalescent COVID-19.

In the authors' workflow: Estimation of nucleated cell counts was performed using reference gene primer amplification. Clones were read by immunoSEQ multiplex PCR, and TCRdb kept only the in-frame ones, dropping some. From that table come the V and J calls and clone size; the DNA was used to work out D and trimming. The table records about 260,000 clones, approximately 86% of them present only once. V trimming: 7 bases; J trimming: 4 bases; junction bases outside the gene matches: 7. The CDR3 runs to 13 residues. The V gene's germline CDR1 is MNHEY and CDR2 SVGEGT. This TCR was sampled from a man aged 25-40 years with active or convalescent COVID-19. The V gene is TRBV6-2 or TRBV6-3, the J gene TRBJ2-7; 7 bases match TRBD1. The specimen was peripheral blood. CDR3 sequence reads: CASTPGGGYEQYF. The CDR3 region has the DNA TGTGCCAGCACCCCAGGGGGTGGATACGAGCAGTACTTC.